These T cell receptor beta chains were read from a single sample in a study of cytomegalovirus exposure and HLA in healthy donors. Clones were sequenced by immunoSEQ multiplex PCR, and TCRdb holds only the in-frame ones, with some missing. The sample has around 100,000 clones, around 85% seen once. Sequenced material: PBMCs. The origin of the receptors is a man in his forties or fifties in good health and CMV-seropositive. Both conserved end residues are part of each CDR3. The order of the fields is J gene, V gene, clone size, D gene, CDR3 DNA, CDR3 protein. A D gene is named only where the DNA matches it firmly. The size field is filled for only some rows; it gives once, few, many or a size class.

j_call: TRBJ2-3; v_call: TRBV28; clone_size: .; d_call: TRBD2; cdr3_nt: TGTGCCAGCAGTCCCCTTAGCGGGCGTGGCGGGTCCACAGATACGCAGTATTTT; cdr3_aa: CASSPLSGRGGSTDTQYF
j_call: TRBJ1-4; v_call: TRBV6-5; clone_size: .; d_call: TRBD1; cdr3_nt: TGTGCCAGCATCTCCGGGACAGGGACCGAAAAACTGTTTTTT; cdr3_aa: CASISGTGTEKLFF
j_call: TRBJ1-5; v_call: TRBV19; clone_size: .; d_call: TRBD1; cdr3_nt: TGTGCCAGTGGGGGGACAGGCAATCAGCCCCAGCATTTT; cdr3_aa: CASGGTGNQPQHF
j_call: TRBJ1-4; v_call: TRBV9; clone_size: .; d_call: .; cdr3_nt: TGTGCCAGCAGCGCCGCAGGGATAACTAATGAAAAACTGTTTTTT; cdr3_aa: CASSAAGITNEKLFF
j_call: TRBJ2-2; v_call: TRBV7-9; clone_size: .; d_call: .; cdr3_nt: TGTGCCAGCAGCTTAGAGTCTAGCACCGGGGAGCTGTTTTTT; cdr3_aa: CASSLESSTGELFF
j_call: TRBJ2-7; v_call: TRBV6-5; clone_size: .; d_call: .; cdr3_nt: TGTGCCAGCAGCGGGGTCAGGCTAGGCTCCTACGAGCAGTACTTC; cdr3_aa: CASSGVRLGSYEQYF
j_call: TRBJ2-5; v_call: TRBV27; clone_size: .; d_call: .; cdr3_nt: TGTGCCAGCAGTTTAGGGACACAAGAGACCCAGTACTTC; cdr3_aa: CASSLGTQETQYF
j_call: TRBJ1-2; v_call: TRBV20-1; clone_size: .; d_call: .; cdr3_nt: TGCAGTGCTCCGAGGGAATATGGCTACACCTTC; cdr3_aa: CSAPREYGYTF
j_call: TRBJ2-7; v_call: TRBV28; clone_size: once; d_call: TRBD2; cdr3_nt: TGTGCCAGCAGCCCAACTAGCGGGAGGGTCTACGAGCAGTACTTC; cdr3_aa: CASSPTSGRVYEQYF
j_call: TRBJ1-1; v_call: TRBV5-1; clone_size: once; d_call: .; cdr3_nt: TGCGCCAGCAGCTTGGCGGGAATGAACACTGAAGCTTTCTTT; cdr3_aa: CASSLAGMNTEAFF
j_call: TRBJ2-7; v_call: TRBV5-6; clone_size: .; d_call: TRBD2; cdr3_nt: TGTGCCAGCGCGTCCGGGACTAACACCTACGAGCAGTACTTC; cdr3_aa: CASASGTNTYEQYF
j_call: TRBJ2-1; v_call: TRBV9; clone_size: .; d_call: TRBD2; cdr3_nt: TGTGCCAGCAGCGAAAACCGGGGGGCCTACAATGAGCAGTTCTTC; cdr3_aa: CASSENRGAYNEQFF
j_call: TRBJ2-7; v_call: TRBV2; clone_size: .; d_call: TRBD1; cdr3_nt: TGTGCCAGCAGTGCGGACAGGGACTCCTACGAGCAGTACTTC; cdr3_aa: CASSADRDSYEQYF
j_call: TRBJ2-7; v_call: TRBV19; clone_size: .; d_call: TRBD2; cdr3_nt: TGTGCCTTTATTGGGGGGGAGGGAGGATACGAGCAGTACTTC; cdr3_aa: CAFIGGEGGYEQYF
j_call: TRBJ1-2; v_call: TRBV5-4; clone_size: .; d_call: TRBD1; cdr3_nt: TGTGCCAGCAGTTCATCCGGGACAGGGGGCAACTATGGCTACACCTTC; cdr3_aa: CASSSSGTGGNYGYTF
j_call: TRBJ2-7; v_call: TRBV6-1; clone_size: .; d_call: .; cdr3_nt: TGTGCCAGCAGTGAATTAGGGGGAGTCGAGCAGTACTTC; cdr3_aa: CASSELGGVEQYF
j_call: TRBJ2-1; v_call: TRBV19; clone_size: .; d_call: TRBD2; cdr3_nt: TGTGCCAGTAGTATCCCACTTCGACTAGCGGGAGGGCCCGATGAGCAGTTCTTC; cdr3_aa: CASSIPLRLAGGPDEQFF
j_call: TRBJ2-1; v_call: TRBV9; clone_size: .; d_call: TRBD2; cdr3_nt: TGTGCCAGCAGCGTAGGGACGGGAGGAACTAATGAGCAGTTCTTC; cdr3_aa: CASSVGTGGTNEQFF
j_call: TRBJ2-5; v_call: TRBV30; clone_size: .; d_call: .; cdr3_nt: TGTGCCTGGAGTGATGGCAGGGGCCAAGAGACCCAGTACTTC; cdr3_aa: CAWSDGRGQETQYF
j_call: TRBJ1-4; v_call: TRBV29-1; clone_size: .; d_call: .; cdr3_nt: TGCAGCGTTAGAGGGAGGAATGAAAAACTGTTTTTT; cdr3_aa: CSVRGRNEKLFF
j_call: TRBJ1-1; v_call: TRBV11-1; clone_size: few; d_call: TRBD1; cdr3_nt: TGTGCCAGCAGCCCTGGACAGGGGGCGAATAGAGCTTTCTTT; cdr3_aa: CASSPGQGANRAFF
j_call: TRBJ1-1; v_call: TRBV27; clone_size: once; d_call: TRBD1; cdr3_nt: TGTGCCAGCAGTTTTACAGGGGCGTTCACTGAAGCTTTCTTT; cdr3_aa: CASSFTGAFTEAFF
j_call: TRBJ1-2; v_call: TRBV27; clone_size: .; d_call: TRBD1; cdr3_nt: TGTGCCAGCAGTTCCGGGGGGGGACAGAACTATGGCTACACCTTC; cdr3_aa: CASSSGGGQNYGYTF